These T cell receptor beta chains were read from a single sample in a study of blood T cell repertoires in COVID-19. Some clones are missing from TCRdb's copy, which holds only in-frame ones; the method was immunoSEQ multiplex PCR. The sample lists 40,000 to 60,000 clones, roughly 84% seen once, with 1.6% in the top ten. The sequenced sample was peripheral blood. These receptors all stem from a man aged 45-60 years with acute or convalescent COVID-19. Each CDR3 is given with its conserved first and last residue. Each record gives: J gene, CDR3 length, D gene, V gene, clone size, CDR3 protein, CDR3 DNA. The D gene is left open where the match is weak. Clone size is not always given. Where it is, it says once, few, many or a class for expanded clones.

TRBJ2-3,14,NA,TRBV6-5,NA,CASRGLAATDTQYF,TGTGCCAGCAGGGGACTTGCGGCCACAGATACGCAGTATTTT
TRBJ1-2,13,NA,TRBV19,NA,CASTLGTLYGYTF,TGTGCCAGTACCCTGGGGACACTTTATGGCTACACCTTC
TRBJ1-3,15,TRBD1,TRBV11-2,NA,CASEDRPSSGNTIYF,TGTGCCAGCGAGGACAGGCCATCCTCTGGAAACACCATATATTTT
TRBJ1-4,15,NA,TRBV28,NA,CASSPGGGRREKLFF,TGTGCCAGCAGTCCCGGGGGGGGGCGCCGGGAAAAACTGTTTTTT
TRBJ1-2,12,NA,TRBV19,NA,CASTHGQLGYTF,TGTGCCAGCACCCACGGACAGCTCGGCTACACCTTC
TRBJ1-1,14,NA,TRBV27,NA,CASSLSRGGTEAFF,TGTGCCAGCAGTTTATCAAGAGGGGGTACTGAAGCTTTCTTT
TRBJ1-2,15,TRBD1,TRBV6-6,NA,CASSSDRRGRYGYTF,TGTGCCAGCAGTTCCGACCGCAGGGGGCGTTATGGCTACACCTTC
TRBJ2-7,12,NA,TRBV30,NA,CAWTTGGYEQYF,TGTGCCTGGACGACAGGCGGCTACGAGCAGTACTTC
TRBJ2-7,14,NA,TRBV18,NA,CASSPGALTYEQYF,TGTGCCAGCTCACCGGGGGCGCTAACCTACGAGCAGTACTTC
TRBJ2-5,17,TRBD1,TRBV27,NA,CASSSINPGQWGETQYF,TGTGCCAGCAGCTCGATTAACCCGGGACAGTGGGGCGAGACCCAGTACTTC
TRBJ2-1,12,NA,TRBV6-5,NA,CASRRGNNEQFF,TGTGCCAGCCGAAGGGGGAACAATGAGCAGTTCTTC
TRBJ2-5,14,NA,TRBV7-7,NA,CASSQQGVQETQYF,TGTGCCAGCAGCCAACAGGGAGTCCAAGAGACCCAGTACTTC
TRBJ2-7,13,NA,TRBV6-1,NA,CAGTEGPYTRRYF,TGTGCCGGCACGGAGGGGCCCTACACCCGAAGGTACTTC
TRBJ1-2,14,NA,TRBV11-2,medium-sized,CASSSFGGPYGYTF,TGTGCCAGCAGCTCCTTCGGAGGCCCTTATGGCTACACCTTC
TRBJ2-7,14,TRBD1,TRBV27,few,CASRANRDRHEQYF,TGTGCCAGCAGGGCGAACCGGGACAGACACGAGCAGTACTTC
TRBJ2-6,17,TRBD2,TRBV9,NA,CASSQPSGVSGANVLTF,TGTGCCAGCTCCCAGCCCAGCGGGGTCTCTGGGGCCAACGTCCTGACTTTC
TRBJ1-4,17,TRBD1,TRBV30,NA,CAWSLRTGKWANEKLFF,TGTGCCTGGAGTTTACGGACAGGGAAGTGGGCTAATGAAAAACTGTTTTTT
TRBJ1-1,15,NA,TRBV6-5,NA,CASSYSNRGSTEAFF,TGTGCCAGCAGTTACTCGAATCGGGGATCCACTGAAGCTTTCTTT
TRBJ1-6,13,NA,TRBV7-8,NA,CASSLGLSTPLHF,TGTGCCAGCAGCTTAGGTTTGAGTACACCCCTCCACTTT